These 15 T cell receptor beta chains originate from one sample sequenced in a study of T cell responses to AZD1222 COVID-19 vaccine (dated by TCRdb to the early 2020s). Preparation of the library involved the immunoSEQ multiplex PCR assay. TCRdb holds this immuneACCESS table with in-frame rearrangements only. Some clones are missing; in checked studies, unresolved V genes explain under half, and the rest has no known cause. The sample records over 65,000 clones, 80% to 90% of which are singletons. The leading ten clones occupy more than 5% of the sample. Taken with the paper, the label for time point translates to: baseline before first vaccination. The specimen was peripheral blood, collected on day 0 of AZD1222 vaccination. Receptor source: an adult in good health.

The chain uses TRBV7-3 and TRBJ1-1; D is possibly TRBD1 (5 bases). Germline V lookup: CDR1 SGHTA, CDR2 FQGTGA. V lost 4 bases to trimming and J lost 1 base, with 7 bases between them. The CDR3 loop spans 13 amino acids. The CDR3 spells CASSSGTNTEAFF. Written as DNA, the CDR3 is TGTGCCAGCAGCTCGGGGACGAACACTGAAGCTTTCTTT.

CDR3 sequence: CSVVRVLMAEAFF. The CDR3 DNA sequence: TGCAGCGTTGTAAGGGTTCTAATGGCTGAAGCTTTCTTT. The chain carries TRBV29-1 and TRBJ1-1; D gene unclear. The length of the CDR3 is 13 residues. The V end was cut by 4 bases, the J end by 6 bases, with 15 bases between. Per germline, CDR1 SQVTM and CDR2 ANQGSEA.

The gene calls are TRBV14 and TRBJ2-1; 9 nucleotides agree with TRBD1. Germline V lookup: CDR1 SGHDN, CDR2 FVKESK. V was clipped by 4 bases and J by 12 bases; unmatched bases: 13. The CDR3 length is 15 residues. The CDR3 spells CASSPPGQGLRVQFF. The CDR3 DNA is TGTGCCAGCAGCCCCCCGGGACAGGGCCTGAGGGTGCAGTTCTTC.

V and J are TRBV19 and TRBJ1-6, with 9 positions matching TRBD1. From germline, CDR1 is LNHDA and CDR2 SQIVND (reference sequence). CDR3 length equals 17 residues. Losses at the gene ends were 6 bases for V and 0 bases for J; bases not matched to a gene: 6. The CDR3 region is CASRSSGQGSYNSPLHF. The CDR3 DNA follows: TGTGCCAGTAGGAGCTCGGGACAGGGCTCCTATAATTCACCCCTCCACTTT.

The gene calls are TRBV5-5 and TRBJ1-1; 7 positions agree with TRBD1. The CDR3 consists of 14 residues. Unmatched junction bases numbered 3, after V lost 2 bases and J lost 2 bases. Germline CDR1 is SGHKS and CDR2 is YYEKEE (reference sequence). For the CDR3, the DNA is TGTGCCAGCAGCTTAGGGGACAGTAACACTGAAGCTTTCTTT. Protein sequence: CASSLGDSNTEAFF.

This chain joins TRBV11-3 and TRBJ1-6; weak D call: TRBD1 (6 bases). V was clipped by 3 bases and J by 0 bases, with 12 bases between them. The length of the CDR3 is 17 residues. Per the germline V gene, CDR1 is SGHNT and CDR2 is YENEEA. CDR3 in amino acids: CASSFEGVSSYNSPLHF. The CDR3 DNA sequence: TGTGCCAGCAGCTTTGAGGGGGTCAGCTCCTATAATTCACCCCTCCACTTT.

The V gene is TRBV5-1, the J gene TRBJ1-4, with D perhaps TRBD1 (6 bases). This CDR3 is 15 amino acids long. The V gene's germline CDR1 is SGHRS and CDR2 YFSETQ. Trimming cost V 3 bases and J 0 bases, with 9 bases left between them. The CDR3 nucleotides are TGCGCCAGCAGCTATGGGGGCTCAACTAATGAAAAACTGTTTTTT. The encoded protein is CASSYGGSTNEKLFF. The whole variable domain, remainder taken from reference TRBV5-1 and TRBJ1-4, is KAGVTQTPRYLIKTRGQQVTLSCSPISGHRSVSWYQQTPGQGLQFLFEYFSETQRNKGNFPGRFSGRQFSNSRSEMNVSTLELGDSALYLCASSYGGSTNEKLFFGSGTQLSVL.

This clone appeared once. The genes are TRBV7-9 and TRBJ2-2, with TRBD2 matching over 11 bases. V lost 5 bases and J lost 5; bases outside the gene matches: 7. Germline V CDR1 and CDR2: SEHNR, FQNEAQ (reference sequence). This CDR3 is 16 amino acids long. The CDR3 DNA reads TGTGCCAGCAGCCCAGGGACTAGCGGAAAGACCGGGGAGCTGTTTTTT. It translates to CASSPGTSGKTGELFF.

This rearrangement joins TRBV5-4 to TRBJ1-2, with a weak D call TRBD1 (6 bases). The CDR3 contains 16 residues. The V gene lost 1 base and the J gene lost 6 bases, with 19 bases spanning the gap. Germline-derived CDR1 and CDR2 are SGHNT and YYREEE (reference sequence). The CDR3 DNA is TGTGCCAGCAGCTTGTTTCCGGGCAGGGGAGGCGATGGCTACACCTTC. It translates to CASSLFPGRGGDGYTF. The whole variable domain, filled in from reference TRBV5-4 and TRBJ1-2, reads ETGVTQSPTHLIKTRGQQVTLRCSSQSGHNTVSWYQQALGQGPQFIFQYYREEENGRGNFPPRFSGLQFPNYSSELNVNALELDDSALYLCASSLFPGRGGDGYTFGSGTRLTVV.

This chain connects TRBV24-1 to TRBJ1-2, with 8 bases fitting TRBD1. The V gene end was trimmed by 4 bases and the J gene end by 4 bases; junction bases not matched to a gene: 13. The germline V gene encodes CDR1 KGHDR and CDR2 SFDVKD. The CDR3 totals 17 residues. The CDR3 protein is CATSESGQAGGIYGYTF. CDR3 DNA sequence: TGTGCCACCAGTGAATCCGGTCAGGCAGGGGGCATCTATGGCTACACCTTC.

The V call is TRBV11-1, the J call TRBJ1-1; 7 positions agree with TRBD1. Per germline, CDR1 SGHAT and CDR2 FQDESV (reference sequence). The CDR3 consists of 15 residues. The ends lost 5 bases at V and 0 bases at J; junction bases unmatched: 6. The CDR3 DNA sequence: TGTGCCAGCAGCCGCGAGGGACAGCTGAACACTGAAGCTTTCTTT. Translating it yields CASSREGQLNTEAFF.

This clone is a singleton in its sample. The V and J genes are TRBV7-9 and TRBJ2-3; 7 nucleotides agree with TRBD1. Germline CDR1 reads SEHNR; CDR2 reads FQNEAQ (reference sequence). This CDR3 spans 15 amino acids. J was trimmed by 3 bases and V by 9 bases; bases with no gene match: 12. CDR3 sequence reads: CASPGQTKTTDTQYF. CDR3 DNA sequence: TGTGCCAGTCCGGGACAGACAAAGACTACAGATACGCAGTATTTT. Drawing the rest from reference TRBV7-9 and TRBJ2-3, the complete variable domain is DTGVSQNPRHKITKRGQNVTFRCDPISEHNRLYWYRQTLGQGPEFLTYFQNEAQLEKSRLLSDRFSAERPKGSFSTLEIQRTEQGDSAMYLCASPGQTKTTDTQYFGPGTRLTVL.

The J gene is TRBJ2-3, the V gene TRBV10-2; maybe TRBD2 (7 bases). CDR1 and CDR2 from the germline V gene are WSHSY and SAAADI. The CDR3 covers 14 residues. The germline V and J ends were trimmed by 6 bases and 2 bases, with 12 bases remaining between them. CDR3: CASRKGGDTDTQYF. CDR3 bases: TGCGCCAGCAGGAAGGGGGGGGACACAGATACGCAGTATTTT.

This chain links TRBV5-1 with TRBJ1-6, with TRBD1 identical over 9 bases. CDR3 length: 16 amino acids. Germline V gene sequence: CDR1 SGHRS, CDR2 YFSETQ. The V segment lost 0 bases and the J segment 7 bases; nucleotides outside the gene matches: 5. The CDR3 sequence is CASSLEGTGKNSPLHF. CDR3 sequence (DNA): TGCGCCAGCAGCTTGGAGGGGACAGGGAAGAATTCACCCCTCCACTTT.

This chain joins TRBV6-2 or TRBV6-3 and TRBJ1-4, with D uncertain. There are 16 residues in the CDR3. V lost 3 bases and J lost 0, with 11 bases in between. Per the germline V gene, CDR1 is MNHEY and CDR2 is SVGEGT. The CDR3, as DNA: TGTGCCAGCAGTTATTTTACGAGTTCAACTAATGAAAAACTGTTTTTT. As protein: CASSYFTSSTNEKLFF.